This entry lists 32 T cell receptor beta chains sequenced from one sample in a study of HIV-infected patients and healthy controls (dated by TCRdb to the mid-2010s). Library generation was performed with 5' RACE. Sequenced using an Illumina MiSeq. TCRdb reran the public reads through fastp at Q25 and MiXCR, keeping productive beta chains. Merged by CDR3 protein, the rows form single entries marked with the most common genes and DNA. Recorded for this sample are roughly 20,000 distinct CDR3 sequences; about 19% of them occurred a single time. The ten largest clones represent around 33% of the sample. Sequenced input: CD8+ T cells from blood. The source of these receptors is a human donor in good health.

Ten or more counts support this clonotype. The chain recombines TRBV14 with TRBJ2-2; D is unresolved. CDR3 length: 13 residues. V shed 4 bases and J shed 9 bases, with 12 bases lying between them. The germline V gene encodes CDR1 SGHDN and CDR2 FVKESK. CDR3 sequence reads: CASSLAGHRELFF. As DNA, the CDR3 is TGTGCCAGCAGCCTAGCAGGCCACCGGGAGCTGTTTTTT. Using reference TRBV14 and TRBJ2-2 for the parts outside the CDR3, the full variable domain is EAGVTQFPSHSVIEKGQTVTLRCDPISGHDNLYWYRRVMGKEIKFLLHFVKESKQDESGMPNNRFLAERTGGTYSTLKVQPAELEDSGVYFCASSLAGHRELFFGEGSRLTVL.

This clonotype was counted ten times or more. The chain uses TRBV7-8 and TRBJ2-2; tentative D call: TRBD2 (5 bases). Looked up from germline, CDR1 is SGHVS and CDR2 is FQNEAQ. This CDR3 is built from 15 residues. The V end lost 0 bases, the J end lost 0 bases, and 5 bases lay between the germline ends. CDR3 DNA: TGTGCCAGCAGCTTAGCGGGAGCGAACACCGGGGAGCTGTTTTTT. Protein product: CASSLAGANTGELFF.

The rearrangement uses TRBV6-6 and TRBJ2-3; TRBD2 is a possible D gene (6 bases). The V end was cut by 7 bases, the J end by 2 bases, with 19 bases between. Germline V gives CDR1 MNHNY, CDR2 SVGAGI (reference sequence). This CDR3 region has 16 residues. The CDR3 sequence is CASTLPGLAHTDTQYF. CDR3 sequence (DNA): TGTGCCAGCACCCTCCCTGGGCTAGCGCACACAGATACGCAGTATTTT.

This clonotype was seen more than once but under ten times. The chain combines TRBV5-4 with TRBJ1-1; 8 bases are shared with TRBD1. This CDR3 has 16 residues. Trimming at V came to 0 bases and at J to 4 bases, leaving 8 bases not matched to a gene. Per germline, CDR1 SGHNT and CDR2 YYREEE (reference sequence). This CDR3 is CASSLGDRLGATEAFF. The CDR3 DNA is TGTGCCAGCAGCTTGGGGGACAGGTTGGGGGCCACTGAAGCTTTCTTT.

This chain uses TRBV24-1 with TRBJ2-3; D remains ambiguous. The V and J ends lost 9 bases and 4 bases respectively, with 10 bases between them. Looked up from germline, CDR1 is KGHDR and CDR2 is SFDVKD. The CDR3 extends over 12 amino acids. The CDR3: CATDVQADTQYF. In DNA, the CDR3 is TGTGCCACCGATGTGCAAGCAGATACGCAGTATTTT.

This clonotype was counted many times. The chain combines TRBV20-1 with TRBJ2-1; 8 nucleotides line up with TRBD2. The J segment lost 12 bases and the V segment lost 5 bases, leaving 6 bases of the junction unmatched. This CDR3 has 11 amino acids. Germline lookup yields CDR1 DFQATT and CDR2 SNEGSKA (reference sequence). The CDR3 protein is CSALLAGGQFF. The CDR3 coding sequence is TGCAGTGCTCTCCTGGCGGGGGGGCAGTTCTTC.

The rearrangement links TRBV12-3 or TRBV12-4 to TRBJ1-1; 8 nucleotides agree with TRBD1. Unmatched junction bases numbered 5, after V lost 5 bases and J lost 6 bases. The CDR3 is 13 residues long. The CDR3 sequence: CASSAGQGPEAFF. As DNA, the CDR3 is TGTGCCAGCAGTGCCGGACAGGGCCCTGAAGCTTTCTTT.

The CDR3 DNA reads as TGTGCCAGCAGCTTAAGCGGACAGAAAGAGACCCAGTACTTC. This gives the protein CASSLSGQKETQYF. The gene calls are TRBV11-2 and TRBJ2-5; tentatively, D is TRBD1 (6 bases). The germline CDR1 and CDR2 sequences are SGHAT and FQNNGV. The CDR3 runs to 14 residues. The V gene lost 2 bases and the J gene lost 3 bases, with 10 bases spanning the gap.

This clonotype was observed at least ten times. This chain's CDR3 is CASSPTRREISSYNEQFF. CDR3 sequence (DNA): TGTGCCAGCAGCCCGACGCGGCGGGAGATCAGCTCCTACAATGAGCAGTTCTTC. The V and J genes are TRBV7-8 and TRBJ2-1, with 7 bases that match TRBD2. J lost 0 bases, V lost 5 bases, and 13 bases had no gene match. CDR1 is SGHVS and CDR2 is FQNEAQ in the germline V gene. The CDR3 runs 18 residues.

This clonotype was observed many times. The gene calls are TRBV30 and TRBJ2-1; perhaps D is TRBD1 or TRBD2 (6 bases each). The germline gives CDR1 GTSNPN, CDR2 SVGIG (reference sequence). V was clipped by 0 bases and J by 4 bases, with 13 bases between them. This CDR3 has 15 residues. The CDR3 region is CAWSVSGGGYNEQFF. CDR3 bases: TGTGCCTGGAGTGTCAGCGGAGGGGGGTACAATGAGCAGTTCTTC.

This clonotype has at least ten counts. The CDR3 nucleotides read TGTGCCAGCAGCAGCTGGACTCAATACAATGAGCAGTTCTTC. Translated: CASSSWTQYNEQFF. V is TRBV11-2 and J is TRBJ2-1; D perhaps matches TRBD2 (5 bases). The germline CDR1 and CDR2 sequences are SGHAT and FQNNGV. The CDR3 totals 14 residues. V lost 5 bases and J 4 bases, leaving 12 bases between the germline ends. The variable domain in full, with the rest retrieved from reference TRBV11-2 and TRBJ2-1, is EAGVAQSPRYKIIEKRQSVAFWCNPISGHATLYWYQQILGQGPKLLIQFQNNGVVDDSQLPKDRFSAERLKGVDSTLKIQPAKLEDSAVYLCASSSWTQYNEQFFGPGTRLTVL.

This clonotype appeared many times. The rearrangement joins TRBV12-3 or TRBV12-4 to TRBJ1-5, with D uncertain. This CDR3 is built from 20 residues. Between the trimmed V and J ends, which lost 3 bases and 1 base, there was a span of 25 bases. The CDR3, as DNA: TGTGCCAGCAGTTTTGCTTTGCTATCCACTGAGAGGGCCAGCAATCAGCCCCAGCATTTT. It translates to CASSFALLSTERASNQPQHF.

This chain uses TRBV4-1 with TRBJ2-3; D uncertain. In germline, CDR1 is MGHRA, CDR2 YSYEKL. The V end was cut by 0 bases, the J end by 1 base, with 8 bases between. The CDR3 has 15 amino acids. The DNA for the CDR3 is TGCGCCAGCAGCCAAGATAATCAGGGCACAGATACGCAGTATTTT. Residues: CASSQDNQGTDTQYF.

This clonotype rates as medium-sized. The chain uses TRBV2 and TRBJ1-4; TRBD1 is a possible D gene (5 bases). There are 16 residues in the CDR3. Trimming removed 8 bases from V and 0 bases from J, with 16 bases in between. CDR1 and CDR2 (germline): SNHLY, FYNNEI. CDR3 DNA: TGTGCCAGCCGATATGGGGACGGTGCAACTAATGAAAAACTGTTTTTT. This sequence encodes CASRYGDGATNEKLFF.

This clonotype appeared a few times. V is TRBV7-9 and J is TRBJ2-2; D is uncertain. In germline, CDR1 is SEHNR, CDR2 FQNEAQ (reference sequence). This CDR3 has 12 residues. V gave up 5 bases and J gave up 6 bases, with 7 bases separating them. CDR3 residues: CASSPVPGELFF. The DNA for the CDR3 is TGTGCCAGCAGCCCGGTCCCCGGGGAGCTGTTTTTT.

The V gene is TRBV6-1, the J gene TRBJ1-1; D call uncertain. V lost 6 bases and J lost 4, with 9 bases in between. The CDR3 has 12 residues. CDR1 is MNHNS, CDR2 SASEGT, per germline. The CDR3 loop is CASSPTGTEAFF. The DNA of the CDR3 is TGTGCCAGCAGCCCGACCGGCACTGAAGCTTTCTTT.

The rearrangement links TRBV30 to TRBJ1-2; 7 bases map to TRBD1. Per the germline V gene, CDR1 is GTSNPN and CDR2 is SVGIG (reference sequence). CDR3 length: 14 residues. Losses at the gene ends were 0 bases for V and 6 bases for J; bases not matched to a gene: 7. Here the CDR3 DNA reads TGTGCCTGGAGTGTATATACGGGGACAGATGGCTACACCTTC. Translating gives CAWSVYTGTDGYTF.

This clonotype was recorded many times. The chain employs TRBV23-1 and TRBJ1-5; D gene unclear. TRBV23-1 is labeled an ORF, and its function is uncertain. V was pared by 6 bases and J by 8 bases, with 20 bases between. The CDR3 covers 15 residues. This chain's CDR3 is CASSRTPGTFEPQHF. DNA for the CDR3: TGCGCCAGCAGCCGTACCCCCGGTACATTCGAGCCCCAGCATTTT.

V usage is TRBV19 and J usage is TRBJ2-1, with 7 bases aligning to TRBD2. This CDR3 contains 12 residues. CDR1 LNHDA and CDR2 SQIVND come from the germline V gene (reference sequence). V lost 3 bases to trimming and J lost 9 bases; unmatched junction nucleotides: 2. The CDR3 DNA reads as TGTGCCAGTAGTATTCCGGGGGGTGAGCAGTTCTTC. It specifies CASSIPGGEQFF.

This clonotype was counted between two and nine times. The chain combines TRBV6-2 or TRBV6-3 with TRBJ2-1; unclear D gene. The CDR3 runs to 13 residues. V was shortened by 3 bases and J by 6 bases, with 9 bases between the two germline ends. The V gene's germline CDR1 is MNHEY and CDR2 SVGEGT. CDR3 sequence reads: CASSYTAFNEQFF. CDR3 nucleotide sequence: TGTGCCAGCAGTTATACAGCGTTCAATGAGCAGTTCTTC.

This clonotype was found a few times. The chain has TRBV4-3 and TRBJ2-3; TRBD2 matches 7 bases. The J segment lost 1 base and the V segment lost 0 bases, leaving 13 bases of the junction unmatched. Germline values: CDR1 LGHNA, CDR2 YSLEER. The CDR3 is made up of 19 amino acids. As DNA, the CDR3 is TGCGCCAGCAGCCAAGATCTAGGACTAGTGATCCCCGGCACAGATACGCAGTATTTT. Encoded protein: CASSQDLGLVIPGTDTQYF.

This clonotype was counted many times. In nucleotides, the CDR3 is TGCGCCAGCAGCCAACGAGCGGACCAAGAGACCCAGTACTTC. Amino acid sequence: CASSQRADQETQYF. The V call is TRBV4-1, the J call TRBJ2-5; a possible D gene is TRBD2 (5 bases). This CDR3 has 14 amino acids. Germline CDR1 and CDR2: MGHRA and YSYEKL. V gave up 2 bases and J gave up 0 bases, with 7 bases separating them.

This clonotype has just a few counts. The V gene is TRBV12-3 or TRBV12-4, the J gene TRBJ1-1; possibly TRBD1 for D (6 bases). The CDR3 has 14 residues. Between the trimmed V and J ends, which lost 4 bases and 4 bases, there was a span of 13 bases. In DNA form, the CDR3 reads TGTGCCAGCAGTTGGGGGGGCCGGCGCACTGAAGCTTTCTTT. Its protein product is CASSWGGRRTEAFF.

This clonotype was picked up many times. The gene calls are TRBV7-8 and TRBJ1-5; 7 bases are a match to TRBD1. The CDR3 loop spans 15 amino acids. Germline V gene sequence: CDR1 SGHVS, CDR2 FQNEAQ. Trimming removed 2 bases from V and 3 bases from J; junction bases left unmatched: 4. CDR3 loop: CASSLSGTDNQPQHF. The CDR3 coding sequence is TGTGCCAGCAGCTTATCTGGGACAGACAATCAGCCCCAGCATTTT.

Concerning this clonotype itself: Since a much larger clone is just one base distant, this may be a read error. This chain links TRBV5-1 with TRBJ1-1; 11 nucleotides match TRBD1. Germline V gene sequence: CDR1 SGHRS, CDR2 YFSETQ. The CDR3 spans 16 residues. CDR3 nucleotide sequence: TGCACCAGCAGCTTGGGACAGGGGGGTGCGAACACTGAAGCTTTCTTT. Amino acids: CTSSLGQGGANTEAFF.

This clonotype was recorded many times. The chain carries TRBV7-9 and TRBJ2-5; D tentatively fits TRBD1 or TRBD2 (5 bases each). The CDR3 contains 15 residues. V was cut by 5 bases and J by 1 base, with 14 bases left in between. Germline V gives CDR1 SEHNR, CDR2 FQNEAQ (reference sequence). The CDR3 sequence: CASSRGRIIQETQYF. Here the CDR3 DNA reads TGTGCCAGCAGCCGGGGACGGATAATCCAAGAGACCCAGTACTTC.

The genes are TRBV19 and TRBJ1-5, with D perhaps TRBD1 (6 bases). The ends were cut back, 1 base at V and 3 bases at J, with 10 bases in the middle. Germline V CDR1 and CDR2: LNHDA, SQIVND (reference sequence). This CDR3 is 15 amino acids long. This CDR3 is CASSIGGRSNQPQHF. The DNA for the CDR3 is TGTGCCAGTAGTATAGGGGGGCGGTCCAATCAGCCCCAGCATTTT.

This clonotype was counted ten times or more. The CDR3 DNA reads TGCAGCGTTGAAGATGGCGAGGGGGCTGGGTATGGCTACACCTTC. Translating gives CSVEDGEGAGYGYTF. The V gene is TRBV29-1, the J gene TRBJ1-2; 7 bases agree with TRBD1. J was trimmed by 5 bases and V by 0 bases; bases with no gene match: 9. There are 15 residues in the CDR3. Germline V lookup: CDR1 SQVTM, CDR2 ANQGSEA.

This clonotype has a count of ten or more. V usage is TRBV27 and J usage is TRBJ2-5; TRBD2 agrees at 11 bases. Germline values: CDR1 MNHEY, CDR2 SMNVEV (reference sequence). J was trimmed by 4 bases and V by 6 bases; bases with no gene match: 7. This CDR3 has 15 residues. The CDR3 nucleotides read TGTGCCAGCAGAGAGACTAGCGGGAACGGAGAGACCCAGTACTTC. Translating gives CASRETSGNGETQYF.

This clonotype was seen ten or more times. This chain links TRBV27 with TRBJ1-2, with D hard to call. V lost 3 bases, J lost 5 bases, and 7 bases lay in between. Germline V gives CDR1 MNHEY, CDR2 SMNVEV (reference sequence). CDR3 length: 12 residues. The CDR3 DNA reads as TGTGCCAGCAGTTTGCGGGGATATGGCTACACCTTC. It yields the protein CASSLRGYGYTF.

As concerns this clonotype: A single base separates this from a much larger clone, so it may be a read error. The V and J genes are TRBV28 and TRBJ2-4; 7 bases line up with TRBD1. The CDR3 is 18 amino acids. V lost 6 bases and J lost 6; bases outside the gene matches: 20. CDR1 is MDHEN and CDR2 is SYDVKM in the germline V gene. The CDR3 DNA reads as TGTGCCAGCAGGCAACCGGACAGGAGGCGCGTTAATGGAAACATTCAGTACTTC. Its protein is CASRQPDRRRVNGNIQYF.

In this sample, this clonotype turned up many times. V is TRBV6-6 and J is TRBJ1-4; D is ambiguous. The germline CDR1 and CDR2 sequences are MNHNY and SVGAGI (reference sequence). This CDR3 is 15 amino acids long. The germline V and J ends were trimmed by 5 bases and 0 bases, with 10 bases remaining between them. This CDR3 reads CASSISWSTNEKLFF. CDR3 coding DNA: TGTGCCAGCAGTATTTCATGGTCAACTAATGAAAAACTGTTTTTT.